This TCR beta chain derives from a study of metastatic and nonmetastatic thyroid tumors. Regarding the study as a whole: As reported, TCR beta diversity in blood and tumor was significantly higher in malignant thyroid tumors than in benign nodules.

Trimming removed 1 base at V and 3 bases at J, with 10 bases between. The CDR3 is 14 residues long. Germline V CDR1 and CDR2: MGHRA, YSYEKL. This clone was observed at least ten times. Its antigen remains unidentified. TCRdb re-processed the PCR reads through MiXCR. The sample has about 47,000 clones; 24% are singletons. No treatment had been given to any patient before thyroid surgery. The gene calls are TRBV4-1 and TRBJ2-7; no clear D. The sequenced sample was blood. The clonotype comes from a male donor with papillary thyroid cancer or a benign thyroid nodule (not recorded which). Some clones in this sample may be carry-over from other donors' samples. The CDR3 loop reads CASSQVPGLYEQYF. For the CDR3, the DNA is TGCGCCAGCAGCCAAGTTCCCGGCCTCTACGAGCAGTACTTC.